The T cell receptor (beta chain) under discussion was sequenced for a study of spatial heterogeneity in lung cancer. Study overall: The authors sequenced available follow-up PBMC samples, taken a median of around two years after resection. The study consistently detected more beta-chain than alpha-chain sequences. Study findings and constraints: The appearance of ubiquitous expanded tumor TCRs in blood was greater at resection than follow-up.

Comments on this clonotype: The target antigen is unknown.

Germline CDR1 reads MRHNA; CDR2 reads SNTAGT. V shed 6 bases and J shed 7 bases, with 18 bases lying between them. This CDR3 contains 14 residues. Individually, TCR cDNA molecules were each labelled with a unique molecular identifier. A single record per CDR3 protein comes from TCRdb applying MiXCR to the 5' RACE reads. The data contain roughly 120,000 distinct CDR3 sequences, 9% to 15% of them singletons. Regarding time point: blood at routine non-recurrence follow-up after resection. In each case, whole RNA from tumor, nontumor lung or frozen PBMC was sequenced unsorted. This clonotype originated in a male donor with early-stage non-small cell lung cancer. The specimen was PBMCs, collected at follow-up. The genes are TRBV6-4 and TRBJ1-2; a possible D gene is TRBD1 (6 bases). The CDR3, as DNA: TGTGCCAGCAGCCGAGGCGGGACAATTGGTGGCTACACCTTC. Translating gives CASSRGGTIGGYTF.